The source of this T cell receptor (beta chain) is a study of patients and donors after allogeneic stem cell transplantation. V was shortened by 8 bases and J by 0 bases, with 10 bases between the two germline ends. CDR3 size: 14 residues. Germline CDR1 SEHNR, CDR2 FQNEAQ (reference sequence). TCRdb re-called the RT-PCR reads with MiXCR, one entry per CDR3 protein. The table has 15,000 to 20,000 distinct CDR3 sequences, around 5.3% seen once. This clonotype was counted many times. The chain uses TRBV7-9 and TRBJ2-2; D unclear. Sequenced: blood, either unsorted or a sorted T cell fraction (not recorded which). The sequence was obtained from a human donor who was either an allogeneic HSCT recipient or a stem cell or donor lymphocyte infusion donor (not recorded which). It is not recorded whose cells these are; they may come from a transplant donor. CDR3 bases: TGTGCCAGCGACGGGCAGACGAACACCGGGGAGCTGTTTTTT. Translated, it gives CASDGQTNTGELFF. Using reference TRBV7-9 and TRBJ2-2 for the parts outside the CDR3, the full variable domain is DTGVSQNPRHKITKRGQNVTFRCDPISEHNRLYWYRQTLGQGPEFLTYFQNEAQLEKSRLLSDRFSAERPKGSFSTLEIQRTEQGDSAMYLCASDGQTNTGELFFGEGSRLTVL.